This T cell receptor beta chain is drawn from a study of T cell responses to AZD1222 COVID-19 vaccine. Measured with immunoSEQ multiplex PCR; TCRdb has only the in-frame clones, and not every one. The table includes 150,000 or so clones, roughly nine tenths detected once. This clone has a single count. J gave up 6 bases and V 4 bases, and 7 bases lay outside the gene matches. The CDR3 covers 15 residues. Germline V gene sequence: CDR1 KGHSH, CDR2 LQKENI. The sequence came from an adult in good health. The V gene is TRBV18, the J gene TRBJ1-4; 8 bases are a match to TRBD1. Sequencing was performed on peripheral blood, taken on day 0 of MenACWY control vaccination. The CDR3 DNA follows: TGTGCCAGCTCACTTCAGACAGGGGCCTATGAAAAACTGTTTTTT. Protein: CASSLQTGAYEKLFF.